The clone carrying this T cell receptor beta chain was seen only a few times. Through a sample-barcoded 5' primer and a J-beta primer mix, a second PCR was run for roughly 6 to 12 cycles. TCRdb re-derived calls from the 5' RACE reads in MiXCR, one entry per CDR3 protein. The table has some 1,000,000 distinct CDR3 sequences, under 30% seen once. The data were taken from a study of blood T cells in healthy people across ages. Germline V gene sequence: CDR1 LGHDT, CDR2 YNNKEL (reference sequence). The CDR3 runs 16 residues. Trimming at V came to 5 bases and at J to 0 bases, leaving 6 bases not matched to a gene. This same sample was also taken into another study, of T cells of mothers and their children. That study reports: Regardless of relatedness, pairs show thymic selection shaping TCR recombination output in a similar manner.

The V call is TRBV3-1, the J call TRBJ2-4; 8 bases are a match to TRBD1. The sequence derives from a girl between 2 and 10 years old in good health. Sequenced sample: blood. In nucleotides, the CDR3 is TGTGCCAGCAGCTATGGGACAGGTCTAGCCAAAAACATTCAGTACTTC. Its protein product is CASSYGTGLAKNIQYF. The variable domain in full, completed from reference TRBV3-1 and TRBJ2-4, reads DTAVSQTPKYLVTQMGNDKSIKCEQNLGHDTMYWYKQDSKKFLKIMFSYNNKELIINETVPNRFSPKSPDKAHLNLHINSLELGDSAVYFCASSYGTGLAKNIQYFGAGTRLSVL.